This T cell receptor beta chain appears in the sequencing data of a study of CD8 T cells in ankylosing spondylitis. General observations from the study: A motif in TCR beta, a set of about 8 highly homologous variants, appeared characteristic of ankylosing spondylitis blood.

The ends were cut back, 4 bases at V and 5 bases at J, with 12 bases in the middle. CDR3 size: 13 residues. Germline CDR1 is SGHRS and CDR2 is YFSETQ. TCRdb reprocessed the 5' RACE reads via MiXCR and lists one record per CDR3 protein. The table includes about 500,000 distinct CDR3 sequences, 12% detected once. Note on this clonotype: Its target is not known.

Sequenced material: blood, either unsorted or a sorted T cell fraction (not recorded which). This clonotype was obtained from a male donor with ankylosing spondylitis. The rearrangement joins TRBV5-1 to TRBJ2-5; D might be TRBD1 or TRBD2, each matching 5 bases. Here the CDR3 DNA reads TGCGCCAGCAGCATTGGGGCGGGTGAGACCCAGTACTTC. Its protein product is CASSIGAGETQYF.